The 29 T cell receptor beta chains presented below share a single source sample, sequenced in a study of Tregs in tolerant kidney transplant recipients. The assay was immunoSEQ multiplex PCR, and TCRdb's table has in-frame clones only and misses some. This repertoire shows under 50,000 clones, around 90% found once; its top ten account for 0.6% to 0.7%. Sequences were obtained from Tregs from blood. These receptors were obtained from a human donor in good health.

This CDR3 reads CASGDRGTGELFF. Written as DNA, the CDR3 is TGTGCCAGCGGCGACAGGGGCACCGGGGAGCTGTTTTTT. The V and J genes are TRBV18 and TRBJ2-2, with TRBD1 matching 8 bases. The CDR3 contains 13 residues. The J segment lost 4 bases and the V segment lost 8 bases, leaving 3 bases of the junction unmatched. The germline CDR1 and CDR2 sequences are KGHSH and LQKENI. Variable domain in full (rest from reference TRBV18 and TRBJ2-2): NAGVMQNPRHLVRRRGQEARLRCSPMKGHSHVYWYRQLPEEGLKFMVYLQKENIIDESGMPKERFSAEFPKEGPSILRIQQVVRGDSAAYFCASGDRGTGELFFGEGSRLTVL.

The V call is TRBV5-4, the J call TRBJ1-1, with a weak D call TRBD1 (6 bases). CDR1 is SGHNT and CDR2 is YYREEE in the germline V gene (reference sequence). CDR3 length: 16 residues. V lost 4 bases and J lost 0, with 16 bases in between. The CDR3 loop is CASSDPPGQLNTEAFF. CDR3 coding DNA: TGTGCCAGCAGCGACCCACCGGGACAATTGAACACTGAAGCTTTCTTT.

This rearrangement joins TRBV7-2 to TRBJ1-1, with D perhaps TRBD1 (5 bases). The CDR3 length is 15 residues. V lost 5 bases and J lost 9, with 22 bases in between. Per the germline V gene, CDR1 is SGHTA and CDR2 is FQGNSA. CDR3 nucleotide sequence: TGTGCCAGCAGCCCCTATGCAGGGAGAAAACCGAAAGCTTTCTTT. Protein: CASSPYAGRKPKAFF.

This rearrangement joins TRBV7-3 to TRBJ2-2; TRBD2 might be the D (5 bases). Germline V gives CDR1 SGHTA, CDR2 FQGTGA. Trimming cost V 0 bases and J 3 bases, with 17 bases left between them. CDR3 length: 18 residues. The CDR3, as DNA: TGTGCCAGCAGCTTAACGCTAGGCACCGGGATTCACACCGGGGAGCTGTTTTTT. Protein sequence: CASSLTLGTGIHTGELFF. The variable domain in full, with the rest retrieved from reference TRBV7-3 and TRBJ2-2, is GAGVSQTPSNKVTEKGKYVELRCDPISGHTALYWYRQSLGQGPEFLIYFQGTGAADDSGLPNDRFFAVRPEGSVSTLKIQRTERGDSAVYLCASSLTLGTGIHTGELFFGEGSRLTVL.

The V call is TRBV18, the J call TRBJ1-2; D is possibly TRBD1 (5 bases). Trimming removed 2 bases from V and 1 base from J, with 8 bases in between. Germline lookup yields CDR1 KGHSH and CDR2 LQKENI. CDR3 length: 14 residues. DNA of the CDR3: TGTGCCAGCTCACCATCGGGGCTTAACTATGGCTACACCTTC. It codes for CASSPSGLNYGYTF. Using reference TRBV18 and TRBJ1-2 for the parts outside the CDR3, the full variable domain is NAGVMQNPRHLVRRRGQEARLRCSPMKGHSHVYWYRQLPEEGLKFMVYLQKENIIDESGMPKERFSAEFPKEGPSILRIQQVVRGDSAAYFCASSPSGLNYGYTFGSGTRLTVV.

This chain connects TRBV6-5 to TRBJ1-2; D gene uncertain. V dropped 2 bases and J dropped 4 bases, with 8 bases sitting between them. Germline values: CDR1 MNHEY, CDR2 SVGAGI. The CDR3 is 13 residues long. CDR3 sequence: CASSYRDGYGYTF. The CDR3 nucleotides are TGTGCCAGCAGTTACCGAGACGGCTATGGCTACACCTTC.

The genes are TRBV18 and TRBJ2-3; 8 positions match TRBD1. V lost 5 bases to trimming and J lost 1 base; unmatched junction nucleotides: 5. CDR1 and CDR2 from the germline V gene are KGHSH and LQKENI. The length of the CDR3 is 15 residues. CDR3 residues: CASSGQGPGTDTQYF. The CDR3 coding sequence is TGTGCCAGCTCAGGACAGGGTCCGGGCACAGATACGCAGTATTTT. Using reference TRBV18 and TRBJ2-3 for the parts outside the CDR3, the full variable domain is NAGVMQNPRHLVRRRGQEARLRCSPMKGHSHVYWYRQLPEEGLKFMVYLQKENIIDESGMPKERFSAEFPKEGPSILRIQQVVRGDSAAYFCASSGQGPGTDTQYFGPGTRLTVL.

V gene TRBV10-1 combines with J gene TRBJ1-1; D is unresolved. Germline assignment: CDR1 WNHNN and CDR2 SYGVQD (reference sequence). V lost 1 base to trimming and J lost 1 base, with 13 bases between them. The CDR3 has 16 amino acids. CDR3 in amino acids: CASSEFRTPENTEAFF. CDR3 DNA: TGCGCCAGCAGTGAGTTTCGGACTCCCGAGAACACTGAAGCTTTCTTT.

This clone was found once. The chain is built from TRBV30 and TRBJ1-1; D is perhaps TRBD1 (6 bases). This CDR3 spans 11 amino acids. Looked up from germline, CDR1 is GTSNPN and CDR2 is SVGIG (reference sequence). V lost 6 bases and J lost 5, with 10 bases in between. The CDR3 protein is CACRGITEAFF. As DNA, the CDR3 is TGTGCCTGTAGGGGGATTACTGAAGCTTTCTTT.

J is TRBJ2-1 and V is TRBV11-2, with 9 bases lining up with TRBD2. The CDR3 spans 16 residues. V shed 5 bases and J 1 base; nucleotides not matched to a gene: 6. Germline V gene lookup returns CDR1 SGHAT and CDR2 FQNNGV. This CDR3 is CASSPVAGVSYNEQFF. CDR3 DNA sequence: TGTGCCAGCAGCCCTGTAGCGGGAGTTTCCTACAATGAGCAGTTCTTC.

The chain has TRBV14 and TRBJ2-3, with TRBD2 matching over 11 bases. CDR3 length: 16 residues. With 4 bases clipped from V and 2 bases from J, the junction kept 5 bases outside the gene matches. CDR1 is SGHDN, CDR2 FVKESK, per germline. As DNA, the CDR3 is TGTGCCAGCAGCCGATTAGCGGGGGGGTCCACAGATACGCAGTATTTT. Amino acid sequence: CASSRLAGGSTDTQYF.

The rearrangement joins TRBV30 to TRBJ1-2; D is possibly TRBD1 (5 bases). The CDR3 is 15 residues long. V gave up 0 bases and J gave up 4 bases, with 15 bases separating them. The germline gives CDR1 GTSNPN, CDR2 SVGIG (reference sequence). CDR3 DNA: TGTGCCTGGAGTGTACTAGGGGCTTTCGGCTATGGCTACACCTTC. Translation: CAWSVLGAFGYGYTF.

The chain employs TRBV27 and TRBJ2-7, with D possibly TRBD2 on 5 matching bases. The CDR3 covers 13 residues. V was pared by 7 bases and J by 6 bases, with 16 bases between. Germline lookup yields CDR1 MNHEY and CDR2 SMNVEV (reference sequence). The chain's CDR3 is CASKSERRSEQYF. The CDR3 region has the DNA TGTGCCAGCAAGTCCGAACGGAGGAGCGAGCAGTACTTC.

V is TRBV5-1 and J is TRBJ2-1; TRBD2 is a possible D gene (5 bases). The CDR3 runs 14 residues. The ends were cut back, 1 base at V and 14 bases at J, with 19 bases in the middle. Germline V gene lookup returns CDR1 SGHRS and CDR2 YFSETQ. Here the CDR3 reads CASSLRPSNPGEFF. In DNA form, the CDR3 reads TGCGCCAGCAGCTTGCGGCCTAGTAACCCCGGGGAGTTCTTC.

This chain joins TRBV10-1 and TRBJ1-6, with no clear D. This CDR3 has 12 amino acids. Looked up from germline, CDR1 is WNHNN and CDR2 is SYGVQD (reference sequence). Trimming stripped 3 bases from V and 7 bases from J, with 4 bases between. This CDR3 reads CASSEANSPLHF. The DNA for the CDR3 is TGCGCCAGCAGTGAAGCGAATTCACCCCTCCACTTT.

J is TRBJ2-1 and V is TRBV29-1; 10 bases line up with TRBD2. Germline CDR1 and CDR2: SQVTM and ANQGSEA. This CDR3 comprises 13 residues. With V trimmed by 7 bases and J by 6 bases, 6 bases remained unmatched. The CDR3 is CSGASGSRNEQFF. Written as DNA, the CDR3 is TGCAGCGGAGCTAGCGGGAGTCGCAATGAGCAGTTCTTC.

Here the CDR3 reads CASSSETGRVGYTF. The DNA of the CDR3 is TGTGCCAGCAGTTCTGAAACAGGGAGGGTTGGCTACACCTTC. V usage is TRBV7-9 and J usage is TRBJ1-2, with D possibly TRBD1 on 6 matching bases. Germline V gives CDR1 SEHNR, CDR2 FQNEAQ (reference sequence). The CDR3 consists of 14 residues. Deletions cut 6 bases from V and 7 bases from J, with 18 bases between.

The rearrangement links TRBV15 to TRBJ2-3; TRBD1 agrees at 8 bases. The V and J ends lost 2 bases and 2 bases, in that order; junction bases with no gene match: 3. CDR1 is LNHNV, CDR2 YYDKDF, per germline (reference sequence). The CDR3 has 15 amino acids. CDR3 protein: CATSRRQGFTDTQYF. The CDR3 coding sequence is TGTGCCACCAGCAGACGACAGGGGTTCACAGATACGCAGTATTTT.

This clone was counted a single time. The chain links TRBV6-5 to TRBJ1-1; D may be TRBD1 (6 bases). V was cut by 7 bases and J by 7 bases, with 13 bases left in between. The CDR3 extends over 12 amino acids. Germline V gene data show CDR1 as MNHEY and CDR2 as SVGAGI. The CDR3 DNA reads as TGTGCCAGCACCCCAAGGGGGGGTGAAGCTTTCTTT. It yields the protein CASTPRGGEAFF.

The sample holds one count of this clone. CDR3 DNA: TGTGCCAGCTCACCGGTAACAGGGGTCCTAGAGACCCAGTACTTC. This translates into CASSPVTGVLETQYF. The chain couples TRBV18 to TRBJ2-5; 7 bases agree with TRBD1. The CDR3 extends over 15 amino acids. Germline V lookup: CDR1 KGHSH, CDR2 LQKENI. J was trimmed by 4 bases and V by 3 bases; bases with no gene match: 8.

The rearrangement joins TRBV11-2 to TRBJ1-2; possibly TRBD1 for D (6 bases). This CDR3 spans 14 amino acids. Germline loops: CDR1 SGHAT, CDR2 FQNNGV. V shed 0 bases and J shed 8 bases, with 13 bases lying between them. The CDR3 is CASSLDIHRAGYTF. The CDR3, as DNA: TGTGCCAGCAGCTTAGACATCCACAGGGCGGGCTACACCTTC. Full variable domain (remainder filled in from reference TRBV11-2 and TRBJ1-2): EAGVAQSPRYKIIEKRQSVAFWCNPISGHATLYWYQQILGQGPKLLIQFQNNGVVDDSQLPKDRFSAERLKGVDSTLKIQPAKLEDSAVYLCASSLDIHRAGYTFGSGTRLTVV.

The J gene is TRBJ2-2, the V gene TRBV18; tentatively, D is TRBD1 (6 bases). V was pared by 3 bases and J by 1 base, with 6 bases between. Germline assignment: CDR1 KGHSH and CDR2 LQKENI. This CDR3 is built from 14 residues. The CDR3 loop reads CASSPGQNTGELFF. The CDR3 coding sequence is TGTGCCAGCTCACCGGGACAGAACACCGGGGAGCTGTTTTTT.

A note on this clone: Germline and junction disagree at one end, which may indicate a read error. This chain connects TRBV11-2 to TRBJ1-5; 7 bases map to TRBD1. Germline V lookup: CDR1 SGHAT, CDR2 FQNNGV. This CDR3 is 17 amino acids long. In DNA, the CDR3 is TGTGCCAGCGGCTTAGGGAAGGGGGCGCAAGGCAATCAGCCCCAGCATTTT. It encodes CASGLGKGAQGNQPQHF.

The V call is TRBV18, the J call TRBJ2-5, with a weak D call TRBD1 (5 bases). Trimming took 5 bases from V and 2 from J, leaving 9 bases between them. This CDR3 region has 13 residues. The germline V gene encodes CDR1 KGHSH and CDR2 LQKENI. CDR3 residues: CASSSGLQETQYF. The CDR3 bases are TGTGCCAGCTCATCAGGGTTGCAAGAGACCCAGTACTTC. The full variable domain, completed using reference TRBV18 and TRBJ2-5, is NAGVMQNPRHLVRRRGQEARLRCSPMKGHSHVYWYRQLPEEGLKFMVYLQKENIIDESGMPKERFSAEFPKEGPSILRIQQVVRGDSAAYFCASSSGLQETQYFGPGTRLLVL.

The chain couples TRBV4-2 to TRBJ2-5; D remains unclear. The CDR3 spans 14 residues. Trimming stripped 0 bases from V and 4 bases from J, with 9 bases between. Per the germline V gene, CDR1 is LGHNA and CDR2 is YNFKEQ. The chain's CDR3 is CASSQDRAGETQYF. Written as DNA, the CDR3 is TGTGCCAGCAGCCAAGATCGGGCAGGAGAGACCCAGTACTTC.

The chain links TRBV5-6 to TRBJ2-2; the D is unclear. The CDR3 extends over 14 amino acids. The V and J ends lost 2 bases and 2 bases respectively, with 7 bases between them. Germline values: CDR1 SGHDT, CDR2 YYEEEE. In nucleotides, the CDR3 is TGTGCCAGCAGCTTCTTCAAAAACACCGGGGAGCTGTTTTTT. It specifies CASSFFKNTGELFF.

This rearrangement joins TRBV29-1 to TRBJ2-1; D might be TRBD2 (5 bases). Per germline, CDR1 SQVTM and CDR2 ANQGSEA. Trimming took off 3 bases at V and 9 bases at J, with 9 bases between the two ends. This CDR3 is 11 amino acids long. This CDR3 reads CSVDPAGEQFF. The CDR3 region has the DNA TGCAGCGTTGACCCCGCGGGTGAGCAGTTCTTC.

V is TRBV6-5 and J is TRBJ1-2, with D perhaps matching TRBD1 (5 bases). CDR3 size: 14 residues. V lost 5 bases and J 1 base, leaving 11 bases between the germline ends. The germline V gene encodes CDR1 MNHEY and CDR2 SVGAGI. CDR3 sequence reads: CASSRTRRNYGYTF. In nucleotides, the CDR3 is TGTGCCAGCAGTCGGACAAGACGTAACTATGGCTACACCTTC.

The rearrangement joins TRBV29-1 to TRBJ2-7, with a tentative D call TRBD2 (5 bases). Trimming shortened V by 5 bases and J by 3 bases, and 8 bases separated the two germline ends. The germline gives CDR1 SQVTM, CDR2 ANQGSEA. The CDR3 has 11 residues. The CDR3 is CSVSGSYEQYF. The CDR3, as DNA: TGCAGCGTTAGTGGGAGCTACGAGCAGTACTTC.